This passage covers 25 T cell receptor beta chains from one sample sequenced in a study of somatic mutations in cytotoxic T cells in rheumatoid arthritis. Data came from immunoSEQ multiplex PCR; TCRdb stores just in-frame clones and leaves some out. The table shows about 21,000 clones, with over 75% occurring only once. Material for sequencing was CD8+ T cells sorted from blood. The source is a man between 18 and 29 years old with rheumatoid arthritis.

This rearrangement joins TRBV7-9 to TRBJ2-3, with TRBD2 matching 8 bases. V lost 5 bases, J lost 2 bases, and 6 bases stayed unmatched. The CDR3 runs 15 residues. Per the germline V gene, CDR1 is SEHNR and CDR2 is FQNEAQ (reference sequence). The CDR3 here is CASSPIAGLTDTQYF. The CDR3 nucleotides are TGTGCCAGCAGCCCTATAGCGGGGCTCACAGATACGCAGTATTTT.

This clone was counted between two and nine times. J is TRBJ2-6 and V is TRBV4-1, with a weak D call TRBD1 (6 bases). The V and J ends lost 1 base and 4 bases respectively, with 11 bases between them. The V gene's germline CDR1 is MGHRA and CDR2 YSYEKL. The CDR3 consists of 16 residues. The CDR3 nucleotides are TGCGCCAGCAGCCAAGGCGAGGGGACAGGGGCCAACGTCCTGACTTTC. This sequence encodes CASSQGEGTGANVLTF.

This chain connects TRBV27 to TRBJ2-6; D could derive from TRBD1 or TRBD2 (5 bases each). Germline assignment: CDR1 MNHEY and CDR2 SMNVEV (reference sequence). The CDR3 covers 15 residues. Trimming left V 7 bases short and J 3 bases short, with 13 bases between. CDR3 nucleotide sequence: TGTGCCAGCACTTCAGGGACCCATGGGGCCAACGTCCTGACTTTC. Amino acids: CASTSGTHGANVLTF.

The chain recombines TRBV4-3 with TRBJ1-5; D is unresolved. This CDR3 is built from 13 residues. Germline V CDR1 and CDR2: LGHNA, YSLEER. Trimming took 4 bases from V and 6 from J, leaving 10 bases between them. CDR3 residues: CASSPDGGQPQHF. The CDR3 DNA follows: TGCGCCAGCAGCCCCGATGGCGGTCAGCCCCAGCATTTT.

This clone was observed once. CDR3 coding DNA: TGTGCCAGCTCACAAGTACGGAGAACTGGGGCCAACGTCCTGACTTTC. It translates to CASSQVRRTGANVLTF. This chain connects TRBV18 to TRBJ2-6; D is unresolved. The CDR3 length is 16 residues. Looked up from germline, CDR1 is KGHSH and CDR2 is LQKENI. Deletions cut 4 bases from V and 2 bases from J, with 12 bases between.

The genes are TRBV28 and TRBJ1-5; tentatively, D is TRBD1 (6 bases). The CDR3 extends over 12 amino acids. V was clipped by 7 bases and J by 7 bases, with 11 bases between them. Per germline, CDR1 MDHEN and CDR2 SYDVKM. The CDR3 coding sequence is TGTGCCAGCAAAGCAGGGGACCAGCCCCAGCATTTT. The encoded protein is CASKAGDQPQHF.

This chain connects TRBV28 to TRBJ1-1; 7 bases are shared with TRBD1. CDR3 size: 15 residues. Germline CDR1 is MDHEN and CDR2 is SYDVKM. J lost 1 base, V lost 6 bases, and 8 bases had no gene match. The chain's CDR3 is CASSRDRVWNTEAFF. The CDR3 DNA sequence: TGTGCCAGCAGCCGAGACAGGGTTTGGAACACTGAAGCTTTCTTT.

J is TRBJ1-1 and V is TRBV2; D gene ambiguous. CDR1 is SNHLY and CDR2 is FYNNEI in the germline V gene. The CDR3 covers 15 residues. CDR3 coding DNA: TGTGCAACCCTCGCCGGGATGTCTCCACCCGCTGAAGCTTTCTTT. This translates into CATLAGMSPPAEAFF.

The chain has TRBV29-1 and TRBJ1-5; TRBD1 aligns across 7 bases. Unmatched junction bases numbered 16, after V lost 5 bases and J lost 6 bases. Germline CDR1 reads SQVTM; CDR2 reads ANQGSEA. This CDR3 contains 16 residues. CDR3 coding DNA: TGCAGCGTTATGGCCGAGCAGGGGGAGGTTGGTCAGCCCCAGCATTTT. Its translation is CSVMAEQGEVGQPQHF.

In DNA, the CDR3 is TGTGCCAGCAGTGCCCTGAGCTCCTACGAGCAGTACTTC. It codes for CASSALSSYEQYF. The chain combines TRBV28 with TRBJ2-7; D call uncertain. The CDR3 runs 13 residues. V lost 5 bases to trimming and J lost 0 bases, with 8 bases between them. Germline V lookup: CDR1 MDHEN, CDR2 SYDVKM.

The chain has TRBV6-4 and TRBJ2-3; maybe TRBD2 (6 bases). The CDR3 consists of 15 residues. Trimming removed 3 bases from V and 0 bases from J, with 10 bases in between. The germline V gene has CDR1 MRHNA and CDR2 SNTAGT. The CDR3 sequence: CASSEGGSSTDTQYF. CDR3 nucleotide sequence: TGTGCCAGCAGTGAAGGAGGGTCTAGCACAGATACGCAGTATTTT.

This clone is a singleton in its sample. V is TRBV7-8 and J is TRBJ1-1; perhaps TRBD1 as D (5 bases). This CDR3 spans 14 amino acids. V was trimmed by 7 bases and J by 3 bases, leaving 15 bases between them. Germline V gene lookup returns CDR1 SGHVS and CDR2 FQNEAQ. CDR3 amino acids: CASTRTSKDTEAFF. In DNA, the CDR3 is TGTGCCAGCACCCGGACATCCAAGGACACTGAAGCTTTCTTT.

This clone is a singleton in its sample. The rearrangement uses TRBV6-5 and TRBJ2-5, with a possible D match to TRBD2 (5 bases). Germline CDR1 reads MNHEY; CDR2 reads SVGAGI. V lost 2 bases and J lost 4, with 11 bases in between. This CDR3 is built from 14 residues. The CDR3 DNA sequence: TGTGCCAGCAGTTACCGGCCTAGCCCAGAGACCCAGTACTTC. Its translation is CASSYRPSPETQYF.

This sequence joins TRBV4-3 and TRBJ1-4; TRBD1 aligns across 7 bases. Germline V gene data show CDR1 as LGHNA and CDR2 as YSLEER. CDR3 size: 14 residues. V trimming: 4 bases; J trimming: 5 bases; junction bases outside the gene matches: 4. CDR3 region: CASSPDRENEKLFF. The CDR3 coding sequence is TGCGCCAGCAGCCCAGACAGGGAGAATGAAAAACTGTTTTTT.

CDR3 sequence: CASNLGRGSNQPQHF. CDR3 DNA sequence: TGTGCCAGTAATCTGGGGAGGGGAAGCAATCAGCCCCAGCATTTT. The V gene is TRBV19, the J gene TRBJ1-5; maybe TRBD1 (5 bases). CDR1 LNHDA and CDR2 SQIVND come from the germline V gene (reference sequence). The germline V and J ends were trimmed by 7 bases and 1 base, with 14 bases remaining between them. The CDR3 has 15 residues.

The CDR3: CASVSTVTATNEKLFF. CDR3 DNA sequence: TGTGCCAGCGTTTCGACAGTCACTGCAACTAATGAAAAACTGTTTTTT. The gene calls are TRBV28 and TRBJ1-4; weak D call: TRBD1 (5 bases). The CDR3 extends over 16 amino acids. CDR1 is MDHEN, CDR2 SYDVKM, per germline. V was pared by 8 bases and J by 0 bases, with 16 bases between.

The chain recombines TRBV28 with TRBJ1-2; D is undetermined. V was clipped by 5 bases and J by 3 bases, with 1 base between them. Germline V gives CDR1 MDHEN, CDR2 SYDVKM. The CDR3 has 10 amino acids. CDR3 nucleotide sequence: TGTGCCAGCAGTGACTATGGCTACACCTTC. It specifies CASSDYGYTF.

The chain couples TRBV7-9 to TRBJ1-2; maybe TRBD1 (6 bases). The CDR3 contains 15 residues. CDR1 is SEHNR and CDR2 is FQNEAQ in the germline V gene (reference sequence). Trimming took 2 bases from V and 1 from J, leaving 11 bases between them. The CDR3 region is CASSLIGQLNYGYTF. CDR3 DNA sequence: TGTGCCAGCAGCTTAATAGGACAGCTTAACTATGGCTACACCTTC.

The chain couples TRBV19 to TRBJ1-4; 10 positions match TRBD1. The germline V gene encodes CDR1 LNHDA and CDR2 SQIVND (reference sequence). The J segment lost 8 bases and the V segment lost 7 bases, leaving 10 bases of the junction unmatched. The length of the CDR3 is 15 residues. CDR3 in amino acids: CASKGQGFFWEKLFF. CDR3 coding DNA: TGTGCCAGTAAGGGACAGGGGTTTTTTTGGGAAAAACTGTTTTTT.

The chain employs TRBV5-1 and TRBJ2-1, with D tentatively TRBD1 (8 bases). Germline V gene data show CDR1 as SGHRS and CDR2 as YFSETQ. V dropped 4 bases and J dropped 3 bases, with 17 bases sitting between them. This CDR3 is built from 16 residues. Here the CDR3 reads CASSRGDRLGYNEQFF. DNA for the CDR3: TGCGCCAGCAGCCGGGGGGACAGGTTGGGCTACAATGAGCAGTTCTTC. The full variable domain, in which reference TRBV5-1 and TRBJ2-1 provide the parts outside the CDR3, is KAGVTQTPRYLIKTRGQQVTLSCSPISGHRSVSWYQQTPGQGLQFLFEYFSETQRNKGNFPGRFSGRQFSNSRSEMNVSTLELGDSALYLCASSRGDRLGYNEQFFGPGTRLTVL.

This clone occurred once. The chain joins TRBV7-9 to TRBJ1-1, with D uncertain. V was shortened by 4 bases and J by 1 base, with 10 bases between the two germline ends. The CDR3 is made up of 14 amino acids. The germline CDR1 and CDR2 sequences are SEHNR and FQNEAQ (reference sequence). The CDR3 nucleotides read TGTGCCAGCAGCTCCCGGACGGCGAACACTGAAGCTTTCTTT. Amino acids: CASSSRTANTEAFF.

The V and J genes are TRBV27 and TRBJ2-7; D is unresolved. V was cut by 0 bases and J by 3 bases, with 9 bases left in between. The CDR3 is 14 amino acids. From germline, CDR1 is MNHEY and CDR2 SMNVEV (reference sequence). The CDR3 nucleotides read TGTGCCAGCAGTTTATCCCGGTTTATCTACGAGCAGTACTTC. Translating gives CASSLSRFIYEQYF.

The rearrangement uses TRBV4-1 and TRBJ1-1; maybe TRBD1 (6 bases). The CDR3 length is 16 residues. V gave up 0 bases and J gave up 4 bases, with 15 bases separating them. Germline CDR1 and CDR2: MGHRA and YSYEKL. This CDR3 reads CASSQEEGRGVTEAFF. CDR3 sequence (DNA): TGCGCCAGCAGCCAAGAAGAGGGGAGGGGGGTCACTGAAGCTTTCTTT.

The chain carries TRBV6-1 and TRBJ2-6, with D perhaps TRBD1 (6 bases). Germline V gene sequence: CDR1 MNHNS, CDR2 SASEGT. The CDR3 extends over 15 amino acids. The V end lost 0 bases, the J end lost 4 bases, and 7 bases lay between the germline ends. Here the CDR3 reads CASSEAQGGANVLTF. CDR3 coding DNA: TGTGCCAGCAGTGAAGCGCAGGGGGGGGCCAACGTCCTGACTTTC.

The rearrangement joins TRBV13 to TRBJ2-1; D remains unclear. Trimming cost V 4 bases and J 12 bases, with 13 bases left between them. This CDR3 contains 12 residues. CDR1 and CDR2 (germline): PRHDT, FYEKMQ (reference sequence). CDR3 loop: CASSSQESRQFF. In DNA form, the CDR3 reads TGTGCCAGCAGCTCTCAGGAGTCGCGGCAGTTCTTC.